The sequence of this TCR beta chain was determined in a study of blood T cell repertoires in COVID-19. Per the original data handling: Counts of nucleated cells, estimated from reference gene primer amplification, were obtained. Produced via immunoSEQ multiplex PCR; TCRdb's table is partial and in-frame only. That table furnishes V, J and clone size, whereas the DNA furnished D and trimming. The repertoire holds about 160,000 clones, with about 86% as singletons. This CDR3 has 14 residues. Trimming shortened V by 7 bases and J by 0 bases, and 9 bases separated the two germline ends. The germline V gene has CDR1 LNHDA and CDR2 SQIVND (reference sequence).

V gene TRBV19 combines with J gene TRBJ2-2, with D possibly being TRBD2 (6 bases). The source is a woman aged 80 or over with acute or convalescent COVID-19. Sequences were obtained from peripheral blood. The CDR3 reads CASNSGANTGELFF. CDR3 bases: TGTGCCAGTAACTCGGGAGCGAACACCGGGGAGCTGTTTTTT.